The clone carrying this T cell receptor (beta chain) appeared a few times. The antigen is unknown. The CDR3 has 16 amino acids. From germline, CDR1 is MNHNS and CDR2 SASEGT. V lost 3 bases and J lost 0; bases outside the gene matches: 7. CDR3 regions of TCR beta were amplified from RNA transcripts. HTBI primers were employed in first-round RT-PCR, then a second-round multiplex PCR followed. MiXCR was run by TCRdb on the multiplex PCR reads, yielding one entry per CDR3 protein. The data show under 200,000 distinct CDR3 sequences, roughly two fifths seen once. The sample comes from a study of Graves' ophthalmopathy and Graves' hyperthyroidism. General observations from the study: Ophthalmopathy progression cases were predicted by the model with 70.59% sensitivity and 72% to 80% specificity. Detection in blood was also observed for most expanded thyroid clonotypes above 0.001 frequency. Discriminating ophthalmopathy from stable hyperthyroidism, a 13-signature model attained a sensitivity of about 88% and a specificity of 81.08%.

Clinical symptoms, serum thyroxine, TRAb, thyroid ultrasound and orbital computed tomography determined diagnosis. The chain is built from TRBV6-1 and TRBJ1-2; 7 bases map to TRBD1. This clonotype was sampled from a woman aged 35 to 49 with Graves' ophthalmopathy. Material for sequencing was peripheral blood. In nucleotides, the CDR3 is TGTGCCAGCAGTGATGGACAGGCGCTAGCTAACTATGGCTACACCTTC. Translated, it gives CASSDGQALANYGYTF.